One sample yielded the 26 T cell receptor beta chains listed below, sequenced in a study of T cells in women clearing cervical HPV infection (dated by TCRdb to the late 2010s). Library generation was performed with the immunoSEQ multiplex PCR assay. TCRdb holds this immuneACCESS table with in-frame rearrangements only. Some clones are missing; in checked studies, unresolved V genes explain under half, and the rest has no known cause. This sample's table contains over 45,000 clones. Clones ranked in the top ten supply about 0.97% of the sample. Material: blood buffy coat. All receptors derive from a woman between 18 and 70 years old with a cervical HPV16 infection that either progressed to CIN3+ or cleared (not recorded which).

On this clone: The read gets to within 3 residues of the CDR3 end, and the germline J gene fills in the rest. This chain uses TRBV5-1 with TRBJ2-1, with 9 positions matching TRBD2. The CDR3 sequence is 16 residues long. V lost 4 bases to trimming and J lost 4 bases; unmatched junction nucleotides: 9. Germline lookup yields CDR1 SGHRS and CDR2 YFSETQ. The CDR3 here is CASSRTSGGQYNEQFF. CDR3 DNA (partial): TGCGCCAGCAGCCGGACCAGCGGGGGGCAATACAATGAG.

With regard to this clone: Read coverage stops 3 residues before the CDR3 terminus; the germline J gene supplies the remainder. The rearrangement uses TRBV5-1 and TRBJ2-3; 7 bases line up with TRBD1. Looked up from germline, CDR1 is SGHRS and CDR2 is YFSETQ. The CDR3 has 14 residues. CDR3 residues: CASSVGRGQETQYF. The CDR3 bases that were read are TGCGCCAGCAGCGTCGGAAGGGGGCAGGAGACG.

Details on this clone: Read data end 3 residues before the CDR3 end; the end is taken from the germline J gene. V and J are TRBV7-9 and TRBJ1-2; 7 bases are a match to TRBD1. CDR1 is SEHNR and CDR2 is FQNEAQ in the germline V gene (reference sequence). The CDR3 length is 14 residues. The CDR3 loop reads CASSTGTVSYDYTF. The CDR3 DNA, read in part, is TGTGCCAGCAGCACCGGGACAGTGTCCTACGAC. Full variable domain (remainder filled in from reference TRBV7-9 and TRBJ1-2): DTGVSQNPRHKITKRGQNVTFRCDPISEHNRLYWYRQTLGQGPEFLTYFQNEAQLEKSRLLSDRFSAERPKGSFSTLEIQRTEQGDSAMYLCASSTGTVSYDYTFGSGTRLTVV.

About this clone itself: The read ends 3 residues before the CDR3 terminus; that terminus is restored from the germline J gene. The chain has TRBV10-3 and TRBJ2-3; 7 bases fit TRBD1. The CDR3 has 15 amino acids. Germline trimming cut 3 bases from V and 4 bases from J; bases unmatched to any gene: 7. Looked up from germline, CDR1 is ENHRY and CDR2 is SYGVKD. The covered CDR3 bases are TGTGCCATCAGTGATAGACAGGGTTACGCAGATACG. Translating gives CAISDRQGYADT. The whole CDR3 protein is CAISDRQGYADTQYF.

The part of the CDR3 DNA that was read is TGCAGTGCTAGAGACAACGGATGGGGGGAGACG. This encodes CSARDNGWGET. The complete CDR3 protein is CSARDNGWGETQYF. The rearrangement links TRBV20-1 to TRBJ2-3; a weak D match, TRBD2 (6 bases). Read data end 3 residues before the CDR3 end; the end is taken from the germline J gene. The CDR3 runs to 14 residues. Germline V gene data show CDR1 as DFQATT and CDR2 as SNEGSKA (reference sequence).

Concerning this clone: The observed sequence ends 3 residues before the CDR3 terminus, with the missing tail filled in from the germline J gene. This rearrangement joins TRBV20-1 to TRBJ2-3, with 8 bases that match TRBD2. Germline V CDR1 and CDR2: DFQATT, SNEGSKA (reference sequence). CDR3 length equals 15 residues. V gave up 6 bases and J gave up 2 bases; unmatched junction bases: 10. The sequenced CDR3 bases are TGCAGTGCCCTCCCCGGACTAGCCAACACAGATACG. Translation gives CSALPGLANTDT. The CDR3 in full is CSALPGLANTDTQYF.

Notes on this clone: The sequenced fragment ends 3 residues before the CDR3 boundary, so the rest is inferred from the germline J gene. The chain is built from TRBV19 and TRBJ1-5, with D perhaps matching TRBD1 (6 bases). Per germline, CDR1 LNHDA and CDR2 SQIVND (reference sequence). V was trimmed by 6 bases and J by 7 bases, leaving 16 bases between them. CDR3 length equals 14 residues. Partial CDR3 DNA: TGTGCCAGTAGATCGGACAGAAAGAAGCAGCCC. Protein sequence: CASRSDRKKQP. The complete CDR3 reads CASRSDRKKQPQHF.

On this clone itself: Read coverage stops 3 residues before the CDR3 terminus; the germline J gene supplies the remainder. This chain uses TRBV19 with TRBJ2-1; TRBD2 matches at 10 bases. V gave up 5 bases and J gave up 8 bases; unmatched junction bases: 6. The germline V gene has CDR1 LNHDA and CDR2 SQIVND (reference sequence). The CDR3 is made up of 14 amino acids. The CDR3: CASSRSGGRDEQFF. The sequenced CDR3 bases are TGTGCCAGTAGTCGTAGCGGGGGGCGGGATGAG.

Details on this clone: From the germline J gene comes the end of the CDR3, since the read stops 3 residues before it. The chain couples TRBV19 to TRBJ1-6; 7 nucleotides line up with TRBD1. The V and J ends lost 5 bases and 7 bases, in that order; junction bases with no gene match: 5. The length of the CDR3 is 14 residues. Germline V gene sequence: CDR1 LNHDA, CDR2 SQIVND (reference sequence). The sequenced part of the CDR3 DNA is TGTGCCAGTAGTGAGGTCAGGGGGAATTCACCC. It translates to CASSEVRGNSP. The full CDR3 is CASSEVRGNSPLHF.

The sequenced part of the CDR3 DNA is TGCAGCGTTGAAGGTCTAGCGGGGGCCGCCTACGAG. Amino acids: CSVEGLAGAAYE. The entire CDR3 reads CSVEGLAGAAYEQYF. The chain combines TRBV29-1 with TRBJ2-7; 10 nucleotides align to TRBD2. The CDR3 end lies 3 residues beyond the end of the read and is filled in from the germline J gene. The V gene end was trimmed by 1 base and the J gene end by 2 bases; junction bases not matched to a gene: 5. This CDR3 is 15 amino acids long. From germline, CDR1 is SQVTM and CDR2 ANQGSEA.

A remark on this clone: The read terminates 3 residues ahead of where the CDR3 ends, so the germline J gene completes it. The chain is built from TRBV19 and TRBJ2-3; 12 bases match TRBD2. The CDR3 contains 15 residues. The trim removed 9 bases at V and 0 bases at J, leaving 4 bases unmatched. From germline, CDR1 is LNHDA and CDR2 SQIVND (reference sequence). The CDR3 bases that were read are TGTGCCAGCTCGACTAGCGGGGGCAGCACAGATACG. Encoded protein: CASSTSGGSTDT. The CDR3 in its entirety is CASSTSGGSTDTQYF.

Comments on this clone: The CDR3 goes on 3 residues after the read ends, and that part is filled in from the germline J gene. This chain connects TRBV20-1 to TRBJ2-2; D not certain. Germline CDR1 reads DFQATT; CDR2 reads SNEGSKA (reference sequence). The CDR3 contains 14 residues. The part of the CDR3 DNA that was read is TGCAGTGCTAGAGATAGCTCCTATAATTCACCG. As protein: CSARDSSYNSP. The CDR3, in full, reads CSARDSSYNSPLFF.

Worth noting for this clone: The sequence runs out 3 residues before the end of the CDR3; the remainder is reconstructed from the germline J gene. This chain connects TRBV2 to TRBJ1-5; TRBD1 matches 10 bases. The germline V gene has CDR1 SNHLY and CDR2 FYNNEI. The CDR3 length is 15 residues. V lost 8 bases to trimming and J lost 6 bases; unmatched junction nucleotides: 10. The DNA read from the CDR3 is TGTGCCAGCGGGGGCAGACAGGGGGCAAGTCAGCCC. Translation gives CASGGRQGASQP. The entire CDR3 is CASGGRQGASQPQHF. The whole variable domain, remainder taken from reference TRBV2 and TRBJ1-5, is EPEVTQTPSHQVTQMGQEVILRCVPISNHLYFYWYRQILGQKVEFLVSFYNNEISEKSEIFDDQFSVERPDGSNFTLKIRSTKLEDSAMYFCASGGRQGASQPQHFGDGTRLSIL.

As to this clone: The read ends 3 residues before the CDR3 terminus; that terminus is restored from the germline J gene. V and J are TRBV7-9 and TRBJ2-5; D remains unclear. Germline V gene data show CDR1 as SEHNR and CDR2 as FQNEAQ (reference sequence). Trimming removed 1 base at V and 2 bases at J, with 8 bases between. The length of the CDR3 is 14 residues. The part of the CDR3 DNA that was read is TGTGCCAGCAGCTTAGATTCTCAGCAAGAGACC. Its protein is CASSLDSQQET. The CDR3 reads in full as CASSLDSQQETQYF.

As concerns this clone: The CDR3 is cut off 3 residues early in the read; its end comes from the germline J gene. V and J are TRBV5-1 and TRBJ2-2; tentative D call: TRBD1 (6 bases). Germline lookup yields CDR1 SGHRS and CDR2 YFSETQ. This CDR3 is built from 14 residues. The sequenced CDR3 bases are TGCGCCAGCAGCCTCGAGGACAGTAATGAAAAG. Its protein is CASSLEDSNEK. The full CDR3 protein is CASSLEDSNEKLFF.

The part of the CDR3 DNA that was read is TGTGCCTGGAGTGTAGGCTCGACTGAA. The encoded protein is CAWSVGSTE. The CDR3 as a whole reads CAWSVGSTEAFF. This chain connects TRBV30 to TRBJ1-1; D remains ambiguous. The sequenced fragment ends 3 residues before the CDR3 boundary, so the rest is inferred from the germline J gene. The CDR3 consists of 12 residues. The germline gives CDR1 GTSNPN, CDR2 SVGIG (reference sequence). V lost 0 bases and J 5 bases, leaving 7 bases between the germline ends.

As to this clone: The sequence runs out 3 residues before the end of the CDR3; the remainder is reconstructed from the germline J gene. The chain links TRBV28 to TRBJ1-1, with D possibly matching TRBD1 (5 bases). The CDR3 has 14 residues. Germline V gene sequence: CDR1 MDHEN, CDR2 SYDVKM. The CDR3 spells CASGPPQVQYLAFF. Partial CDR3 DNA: TGTGCCAGCGGTCCCCCACAGGTACAGTACCTG.

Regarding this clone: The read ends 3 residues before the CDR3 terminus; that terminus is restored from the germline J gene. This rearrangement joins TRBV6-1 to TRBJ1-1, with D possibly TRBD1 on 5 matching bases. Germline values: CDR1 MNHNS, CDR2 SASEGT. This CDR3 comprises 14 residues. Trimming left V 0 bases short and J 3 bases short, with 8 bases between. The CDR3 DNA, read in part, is TGTGCCAGCAGTGAAGCGAAAGGGGACACTGAA. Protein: CASSEAKGDTE. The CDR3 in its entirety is CASSEAKGDTEAFF.

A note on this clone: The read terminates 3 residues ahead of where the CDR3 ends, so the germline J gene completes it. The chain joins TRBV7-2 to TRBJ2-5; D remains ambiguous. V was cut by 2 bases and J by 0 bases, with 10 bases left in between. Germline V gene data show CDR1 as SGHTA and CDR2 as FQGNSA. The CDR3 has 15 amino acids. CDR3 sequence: CASSLWASNQETQYF. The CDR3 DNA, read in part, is TGTGCCAGCAGCTTATGGGCCAGTAACCAAGAGACC.

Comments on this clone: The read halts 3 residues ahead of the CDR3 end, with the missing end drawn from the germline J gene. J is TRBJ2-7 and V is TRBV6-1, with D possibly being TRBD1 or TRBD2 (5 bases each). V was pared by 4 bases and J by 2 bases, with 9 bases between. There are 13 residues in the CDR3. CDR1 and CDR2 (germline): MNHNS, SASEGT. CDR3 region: CASSGGDPYEQYF. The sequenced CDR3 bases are TGTGCCAGCAGTGGAGGGGATCCCTACGAG.

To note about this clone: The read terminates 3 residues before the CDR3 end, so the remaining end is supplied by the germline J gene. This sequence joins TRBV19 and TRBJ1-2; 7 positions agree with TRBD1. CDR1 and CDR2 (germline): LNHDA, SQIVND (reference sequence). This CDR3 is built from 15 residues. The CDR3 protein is CASSPVQGGLNDYTF. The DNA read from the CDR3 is TGTGCCAGTAGCCCAGTTCAGGGGGGACTGAATGAC.

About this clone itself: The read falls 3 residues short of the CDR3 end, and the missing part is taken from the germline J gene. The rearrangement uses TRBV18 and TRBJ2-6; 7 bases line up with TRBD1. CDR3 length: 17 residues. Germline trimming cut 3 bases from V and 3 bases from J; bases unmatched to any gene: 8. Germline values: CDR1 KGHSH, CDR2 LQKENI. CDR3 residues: CASSPKQGSNGANVLTF. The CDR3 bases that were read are TGTGCCAGCTCACCCAAACAGGGGAGTAATGGGGCCAACGTC.

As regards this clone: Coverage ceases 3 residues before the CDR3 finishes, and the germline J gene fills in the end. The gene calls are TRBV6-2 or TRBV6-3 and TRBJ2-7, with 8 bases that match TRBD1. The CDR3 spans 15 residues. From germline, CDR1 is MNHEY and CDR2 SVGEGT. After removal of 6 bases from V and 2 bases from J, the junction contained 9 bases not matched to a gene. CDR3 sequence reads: CASRGTGQGAYEQYF. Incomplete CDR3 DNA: TGTGCCAGCAGAGGGACCGGACAGGGAGCCTACGAG.

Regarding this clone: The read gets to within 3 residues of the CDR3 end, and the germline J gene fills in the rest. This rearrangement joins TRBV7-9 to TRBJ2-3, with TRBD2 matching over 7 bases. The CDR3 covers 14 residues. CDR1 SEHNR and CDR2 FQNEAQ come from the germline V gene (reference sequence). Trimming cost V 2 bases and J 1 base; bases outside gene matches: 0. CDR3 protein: CASSLTSGTDTQYF. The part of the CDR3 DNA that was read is TGTGCCAGCAGCTTAACTAGCGGCACAGATACG.

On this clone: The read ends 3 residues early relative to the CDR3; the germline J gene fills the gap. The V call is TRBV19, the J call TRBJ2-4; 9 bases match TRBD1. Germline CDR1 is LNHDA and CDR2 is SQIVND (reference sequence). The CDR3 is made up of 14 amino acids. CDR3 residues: CASSRKRTGDGQYF. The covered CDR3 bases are TGTGCCAGTAGTCGGAAACGGACAGGGGATGGT.

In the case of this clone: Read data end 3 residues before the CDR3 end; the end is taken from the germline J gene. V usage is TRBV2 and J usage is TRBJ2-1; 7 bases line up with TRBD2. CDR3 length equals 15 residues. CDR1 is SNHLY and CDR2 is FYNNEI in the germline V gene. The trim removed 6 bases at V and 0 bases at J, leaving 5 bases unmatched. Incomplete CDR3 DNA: TGTGCCAGCAGAATTAGACTAGCCTCCTACAATGAG. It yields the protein CASRIRLASYNE. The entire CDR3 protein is CASRIRLASYNEQFF.